This T cell receptor (beta chain) originates from a study of T cell responses to AZD1222 COVID-19 vaccine. Findings and limits, study-wide: Reportedly, nearly half of unique spike TCRs recognized epitopes outside B.1.351/B.1.1.7 mutations. Sampled repertoires all dated from after the peak T cell response.

Germline V gene lookup returns CDR1 MNHEY and CDR2 SVGAGI. CDR3 length: 15 residues. Trimming pared 0 bases from V and 1 base from J, leaving 9 bases between. Pooled samples include second doses given at about 4 or 12 weeks. Some clones are missing from TCRdb's copy, which holds only in-frame ones; the method was immunoSEQ multiplex PCR. The table includes about 160,000 clones, around 93% detected once. In its sample, this clone was seen once. No antigen is known for it. Sample: peripheral blood, taken 28 days after the second AZD1222 dose. The origin of this receptor is an adult who received the AZD1222 COVID-19 vaccine. This chain joins TRBV6-5 and TRBJ1-1, with TRBD1 as a possible D gene (5 bases). The CDR3 region is CASSYSTAWNTEAFF. Written as DNA, the CDR3 is TGTGCCAGCAGTTACTCGACAGCTTGGAACACTGAAGCTTTCTTT.